This T cell receptor beta chain originates from a study of control samples from healthy donors and cancer patients. CDR1 is SGHTA, CDR2 FQGNSA, per germline. The CDR3 is made up of 16 amino acids. Unmatched junction bases numbered 11, after V lost 1 base and J lost 7 bases. Sequenced by immunoSEQ multiplex PCR; TCRdb stores in-frame clones only, minus some. The profile shows about 160,000 clones, about 87% of them singletons. This TCR derives from a man under 40 in good health. Sequenced input: blood. The chain has TRBV7-2 and TRBJ2-3; TRBD1 agrees at 7 bases. CDR3 DNA sequence: TGTGCCAGCAGCTTAGGGGTGGGTAGGGGGCAAAATACGCAGTATTTT. It codes for CASSLGVGRGQNTQYF.